The 3 T cell receptor beta chains below come from one sample, sequenced in a study of STAT5B mutations in CD4+ large granular lymphocyte leukemia. The protocol was immunoSEQ multiplex PCR, while the TCRdb copy is restricted to in-frame clones and leaves out a portion. The table shows some 41,000 clones, with roughly 81% occurring only once. Source material: CD4+ T cells from blood buffy coats. The receptors were sampled from a human donor in good health.

The chain carries TRBV7-2 and TRBJ2-7, with 10 bases identical to TRBD2. Germline CDR1 reads SGHTA; CDR2 reads FQGNSA. J gave up 1 base and V 5 bases, and 5 bases lay outside the gene matches. This CDR3 comprises 15 residues. The chain's CDR3 is CASSRRTSGSYEQYF. The CDR3 DNA sequence: TGTGCCAGCAGCCGCCGGACTAGCGGTTCCTACGAGCAGTACTTC.

This sequence joins TRBV6-5 and TRBJ2-2; no firm D call. Trimming took 5 bases from V and 8 from J, leaving 6 bases between them. Per the germline V gene, CDR1 is MNHEY and CDR2 is SVGAGI. The CDR3 length is 11 residues. The CDR3 region has the DNA TGTGCCAGCAGTGCCCTTGGGGAGCTGTTTTTT. Translating gives CASSALGELFF.

The chain combines TRBV5-6 with TRBJ1-1; 7 bases match TRBD1. Germline values: CDR1 SGHDT, CDR2 YYEEEE. The CDR3 is 16 residues long. V gave up 1 base and J gave up 0 bases; unmatched junction bases: 6. CDR3 sequence (DNA): TGTGCCAGCAGCTTGCGGACAGGTCTCATGAACACTGAAGCTTTCTTT. Its translation: CASSLRTGLMNTEAFF.